The subject of this entry is one TCR beta chain. The sample is drawn from a study of blood T cell repertoires in COVID-19. Study as a whole: Researchers got acute and convalescent COVID-19 samples from the United States, Italy and Spain. Nucleic acid was either cDNA or gDNA, and it came from T cells, B-cell-depleted T cells, or PBMCs.

V was cut by 1 base and J by 7 bases, with 7 bases left in between. The CDR3 consists of 12 residues. In the original processing: By means of reference gene primer amplification, nucleated cell counts were estimated. Clones were sequenced by immunoSEQ multiplex PCR, and TCRdb holds only the in-frame ones, with some missing. V and J calls and clone size follow that table, whereas D and trimming were derived from the DNA. The sample holds around 300,000 clones; 65% to 90% are singletons and the top ten take 6% to 9%. The receptor was isolated from a human donor in a cohort sampled during active COVID-19. The rearrangement links TRBV12-3 or TRBV12-4 to TRBJ1-2; D call uncertain. Sequenced sample: peripheral blood. The CDR3 coding sequence is TGTGCCAGCAGTTTAGTCGGTTCTGGCTACACCTTC. The encoded protein is CASSLVGSGYTF.